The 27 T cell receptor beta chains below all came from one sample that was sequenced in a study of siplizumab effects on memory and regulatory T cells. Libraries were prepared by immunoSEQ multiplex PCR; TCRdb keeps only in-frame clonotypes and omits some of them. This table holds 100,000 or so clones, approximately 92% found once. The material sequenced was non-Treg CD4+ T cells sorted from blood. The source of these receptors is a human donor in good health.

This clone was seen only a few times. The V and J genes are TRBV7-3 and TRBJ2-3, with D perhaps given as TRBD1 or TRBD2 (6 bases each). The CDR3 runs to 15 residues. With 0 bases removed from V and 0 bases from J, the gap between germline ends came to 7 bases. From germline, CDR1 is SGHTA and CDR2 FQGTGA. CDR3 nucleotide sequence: TGTGCCAGCAGCTTAACAGGGGGGAGCACAGATACGCAGTATTTT. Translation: CASSLTGGSTDTQYF.

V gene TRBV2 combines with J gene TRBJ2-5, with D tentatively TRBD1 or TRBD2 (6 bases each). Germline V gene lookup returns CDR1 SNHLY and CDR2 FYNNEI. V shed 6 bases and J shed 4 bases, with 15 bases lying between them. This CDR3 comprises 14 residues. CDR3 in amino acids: CASRPGAGVETQYF. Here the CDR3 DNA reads TGTGCCAGCAGGCCGGGAGCAGGGGTAGAGACCCAGTACTTC.

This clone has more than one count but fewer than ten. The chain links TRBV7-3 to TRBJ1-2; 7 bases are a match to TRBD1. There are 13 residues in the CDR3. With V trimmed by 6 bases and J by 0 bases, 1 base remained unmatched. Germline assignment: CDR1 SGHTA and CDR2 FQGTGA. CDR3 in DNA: TGTGCCAGCAGGGGACAGACTAACTATGGCTACACCTTC. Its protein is CASRGQTNYGYTF.

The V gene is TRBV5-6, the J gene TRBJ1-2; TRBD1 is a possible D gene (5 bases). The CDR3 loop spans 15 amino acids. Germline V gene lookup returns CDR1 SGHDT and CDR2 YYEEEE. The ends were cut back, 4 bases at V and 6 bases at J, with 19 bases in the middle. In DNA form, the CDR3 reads TGTGCCAGCAGCCCATGGTTTAAGGGGTTCGATGGCTACACCTTC. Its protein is CASSPWFKGFDGYTF.

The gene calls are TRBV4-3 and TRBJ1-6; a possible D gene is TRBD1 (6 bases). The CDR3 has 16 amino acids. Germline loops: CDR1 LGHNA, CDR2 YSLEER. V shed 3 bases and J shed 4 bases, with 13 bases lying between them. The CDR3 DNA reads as TGCGCCAGCAGCCAGGGGGGGCAGGGATATAATTCACCCCTCCACTTT. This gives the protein CASSQGGQGYNSPLHF.

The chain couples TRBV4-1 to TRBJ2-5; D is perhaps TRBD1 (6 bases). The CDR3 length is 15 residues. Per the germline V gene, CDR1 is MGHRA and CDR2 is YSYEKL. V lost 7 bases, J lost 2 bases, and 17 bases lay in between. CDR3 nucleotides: TGCGCCAGCACCTCTCTGGGGGCAGATCAAGAGACCCAGTACTTC. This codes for CASTSLGADQETQYF.

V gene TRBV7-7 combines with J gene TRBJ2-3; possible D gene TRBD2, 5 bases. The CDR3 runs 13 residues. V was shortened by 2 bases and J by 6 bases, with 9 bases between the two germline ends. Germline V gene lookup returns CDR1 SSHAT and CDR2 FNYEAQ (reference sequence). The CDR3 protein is CASSLFSGDTQYF. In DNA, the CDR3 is TGTGCCAGCAGCTTATTTTCGGGGGATACGCAGTATTTT.

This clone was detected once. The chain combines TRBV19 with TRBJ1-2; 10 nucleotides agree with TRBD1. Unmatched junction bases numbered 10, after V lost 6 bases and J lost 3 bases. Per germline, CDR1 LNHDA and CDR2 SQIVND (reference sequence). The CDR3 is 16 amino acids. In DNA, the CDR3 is TGTGCCAGTAGACTAACCCGGGACAGGGGATACTATGGCTACACCTTC. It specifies CASRLTRDRGYYGYTF.

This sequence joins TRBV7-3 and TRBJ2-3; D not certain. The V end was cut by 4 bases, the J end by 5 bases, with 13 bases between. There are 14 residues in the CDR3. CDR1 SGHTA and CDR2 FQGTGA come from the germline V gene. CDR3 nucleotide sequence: TGTGCCAGCAGCTCAACCGGGCCCCTAGATACGCAGTATTTT. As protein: CASSSTGPLDTQYF.

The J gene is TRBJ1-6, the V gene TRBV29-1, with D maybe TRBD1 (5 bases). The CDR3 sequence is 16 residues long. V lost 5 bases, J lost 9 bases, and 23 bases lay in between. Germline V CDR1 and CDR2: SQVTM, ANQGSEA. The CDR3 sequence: CSVRGSDQDGFSPLHF. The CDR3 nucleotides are TGCAGCGTTAGGGGCAGCGACCAGGACGGATTTTCACCCCTCCACTTT.

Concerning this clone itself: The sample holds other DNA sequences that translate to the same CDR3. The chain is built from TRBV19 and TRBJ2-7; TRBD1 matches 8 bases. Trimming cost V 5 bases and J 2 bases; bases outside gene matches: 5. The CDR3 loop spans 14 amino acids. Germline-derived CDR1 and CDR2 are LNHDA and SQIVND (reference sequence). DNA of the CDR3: TGTGCCAGTAGTCGCCGGGACAGGACCTACGAGCAGTACTTC. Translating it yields CASSRRDRTYEQYF.

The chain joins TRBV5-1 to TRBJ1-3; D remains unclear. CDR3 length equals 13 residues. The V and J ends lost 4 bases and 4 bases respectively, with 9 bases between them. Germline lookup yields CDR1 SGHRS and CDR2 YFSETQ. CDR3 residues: CASSPLGGNTIYF. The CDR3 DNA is TGCGCCAGCAGCCCGTTAGGGGGAAACACCATATATTTT.

In DNA, the CDR3 is TGTGCCAGCAGCCCCAGGGAGGGGAGGAACACTGAAGCTTTCTTT. Protein sequence: CASSPREGRNTEAFF. The genes are TRBV7-9 and TRBJ1-1; a weak D match, TRBD1 (5 bases). Trimming shortened V by 5 bases and J by 1 base, and 14 bases separated the two germline ends. CDR3 size: 15 residues. Germline CDR1 reads SEHNR; CDR2 reads FQNEAQ (reference sequence).

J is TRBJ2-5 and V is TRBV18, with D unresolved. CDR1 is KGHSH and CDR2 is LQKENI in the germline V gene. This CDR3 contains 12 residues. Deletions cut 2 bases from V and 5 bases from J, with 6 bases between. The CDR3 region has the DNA TGTGCCAGCTCACCAGATCTGGAGACCCAGTACTTC. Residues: CASSPDLETQYF.

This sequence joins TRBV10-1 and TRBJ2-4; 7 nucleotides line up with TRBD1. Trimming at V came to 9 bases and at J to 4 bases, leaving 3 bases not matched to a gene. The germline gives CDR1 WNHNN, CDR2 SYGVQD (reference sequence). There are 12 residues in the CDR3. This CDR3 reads CASPTGKNIQYF. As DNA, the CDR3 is TGCGCCAGTCCGACAGGGAAAAACATTCAGTACTTC.

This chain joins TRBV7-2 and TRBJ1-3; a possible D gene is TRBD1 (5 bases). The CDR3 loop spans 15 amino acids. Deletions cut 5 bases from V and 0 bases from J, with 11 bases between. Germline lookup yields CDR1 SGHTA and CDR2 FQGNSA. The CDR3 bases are TGTGCCAGCAGCCAGCCGACAGTCTCTGGAAACACCATATATTTT. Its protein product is CASSQPTVSGNTIYF.

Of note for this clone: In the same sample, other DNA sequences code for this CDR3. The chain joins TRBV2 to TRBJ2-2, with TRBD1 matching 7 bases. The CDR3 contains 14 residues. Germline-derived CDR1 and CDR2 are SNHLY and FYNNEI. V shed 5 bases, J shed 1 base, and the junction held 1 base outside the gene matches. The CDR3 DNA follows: TGTGCCAGCAGTCGGGACAGGAACACCGGGGAGCTGTTTTTT. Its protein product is CASSRDRNTGELFF.

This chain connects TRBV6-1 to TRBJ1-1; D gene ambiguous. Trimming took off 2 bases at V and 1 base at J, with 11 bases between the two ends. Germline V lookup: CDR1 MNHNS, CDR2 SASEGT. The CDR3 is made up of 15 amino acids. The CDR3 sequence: CASSEQPFKNTEAFF. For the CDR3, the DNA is TGTGCCAGCAGTGAACAGCCCTTTAAGAACACTGAAGCTTTCTTT.

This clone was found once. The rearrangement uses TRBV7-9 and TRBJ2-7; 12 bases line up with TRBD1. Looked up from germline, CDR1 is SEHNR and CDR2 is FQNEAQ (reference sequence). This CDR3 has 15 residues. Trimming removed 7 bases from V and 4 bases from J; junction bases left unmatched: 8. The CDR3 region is CASNPGTGGKYEQYF. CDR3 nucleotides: TGTGCCAGCAACCCCGGGACAGGGGGCAAGTACGAGCAGTACTTC.

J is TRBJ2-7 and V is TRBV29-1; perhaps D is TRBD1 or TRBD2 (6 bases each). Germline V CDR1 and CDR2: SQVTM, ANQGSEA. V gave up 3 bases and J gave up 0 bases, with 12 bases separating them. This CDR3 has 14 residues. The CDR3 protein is CSVDLGGPSYEQYF. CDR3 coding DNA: TGCAGCGTTGATTTGGGGGGCCCCTCCTACGAGCAGTACTTC.

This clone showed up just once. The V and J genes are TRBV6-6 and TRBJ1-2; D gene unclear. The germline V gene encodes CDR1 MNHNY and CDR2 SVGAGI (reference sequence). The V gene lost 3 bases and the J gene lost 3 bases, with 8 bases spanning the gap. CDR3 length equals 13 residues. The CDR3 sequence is CASSYMTYYGYTF. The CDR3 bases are TGTGCCAGCAGTTATATGACTTACTATGGCTACACCTTC.

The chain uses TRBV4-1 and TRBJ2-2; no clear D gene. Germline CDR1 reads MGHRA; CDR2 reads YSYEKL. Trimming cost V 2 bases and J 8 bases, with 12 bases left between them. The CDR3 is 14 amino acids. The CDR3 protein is CASSQRTFIGELFF. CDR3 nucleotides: TGCGCCAGCAGCCAACGTACATTTATTGGGGAGCTGTTTTTT.

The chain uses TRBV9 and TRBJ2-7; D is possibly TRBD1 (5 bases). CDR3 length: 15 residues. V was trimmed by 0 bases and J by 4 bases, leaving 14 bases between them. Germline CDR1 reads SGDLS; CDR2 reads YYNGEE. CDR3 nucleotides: TGTGCCAGCAGCGTAGGACAGTCCCAGGCGTACGAGCAGTACTTC. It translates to CASSVGQSQAYEQYF. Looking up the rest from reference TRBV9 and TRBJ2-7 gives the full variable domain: DSGVTQTPKHLITATGQRVTLRCSPRSGDLSVYWYQQSLDQGLQFLIQYYNGEERAKGNILERFSAQQFPDLHSELNLSSLELGDSALYFCASSVGQSQAYEQYFGPGTRLTVT.

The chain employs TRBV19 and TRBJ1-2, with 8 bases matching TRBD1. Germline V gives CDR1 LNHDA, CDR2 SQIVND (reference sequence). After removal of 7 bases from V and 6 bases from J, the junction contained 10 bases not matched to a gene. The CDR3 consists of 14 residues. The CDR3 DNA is TGTGCCAGTAACGATGCCCGACAGGGGAATGGCTACACCTTC. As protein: CASNDARQGNGYTF.

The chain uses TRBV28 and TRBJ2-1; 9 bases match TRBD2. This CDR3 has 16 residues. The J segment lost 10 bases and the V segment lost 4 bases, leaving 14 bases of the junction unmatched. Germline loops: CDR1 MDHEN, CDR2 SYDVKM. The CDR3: CASSSRPGLAYAEQFF. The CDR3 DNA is TGTGCCAGCAGTTCCCGACCGGGACTAGCTTATGCAGAGCAGTTCTTC.

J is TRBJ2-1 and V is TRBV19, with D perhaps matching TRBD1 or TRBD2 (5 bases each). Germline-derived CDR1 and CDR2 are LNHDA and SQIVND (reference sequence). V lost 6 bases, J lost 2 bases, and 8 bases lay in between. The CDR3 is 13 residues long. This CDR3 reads CASRGVTYNEQFF. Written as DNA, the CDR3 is TGTGCCAGTAGGGGGGTAACCTACAATGAGCAGTTCTTC.

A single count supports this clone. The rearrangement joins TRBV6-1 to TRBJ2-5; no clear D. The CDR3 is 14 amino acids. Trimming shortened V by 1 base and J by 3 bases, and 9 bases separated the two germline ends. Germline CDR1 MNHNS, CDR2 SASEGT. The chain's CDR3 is CASSEVYSEETQYF. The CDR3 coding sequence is TGTGCCAGCAGTGAAGTGTACAGTGAAGAGACCCAGTACTTC.